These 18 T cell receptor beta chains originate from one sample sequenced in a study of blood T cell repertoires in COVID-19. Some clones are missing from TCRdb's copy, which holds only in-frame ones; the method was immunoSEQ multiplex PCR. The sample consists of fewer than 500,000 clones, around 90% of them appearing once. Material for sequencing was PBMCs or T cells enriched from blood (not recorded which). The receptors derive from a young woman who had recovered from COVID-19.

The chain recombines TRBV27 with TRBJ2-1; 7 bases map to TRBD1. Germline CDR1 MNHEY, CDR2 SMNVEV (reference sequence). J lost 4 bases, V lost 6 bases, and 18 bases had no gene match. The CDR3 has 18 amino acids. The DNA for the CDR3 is TGTGCCAGCAGCCTGGCTAATGGACAGGCCCTGGATTACAATGAGCAGTTCTTC. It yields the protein CASSLANGQALDYNEQFF.

In DNA, the CDR3 is TGCGCCAGCAGCTTGTCCGGGTTAGCGGGGGGGCAGTGGTCGTCCTACAATGAGCAGTTCTTC. Amino acids: CASSLSGLAGGQWSSYNEQFF. This rearrangement joins TRBV5-1 to TRBJ2-1; 11 bases map to TRBD2. V lost 1 base and J lost 1; bases outside the gene matches: 16. The germline gives CDR1 SGHRS, CDR2 YFSETQ. This CDR3 is 21 amino acids long.

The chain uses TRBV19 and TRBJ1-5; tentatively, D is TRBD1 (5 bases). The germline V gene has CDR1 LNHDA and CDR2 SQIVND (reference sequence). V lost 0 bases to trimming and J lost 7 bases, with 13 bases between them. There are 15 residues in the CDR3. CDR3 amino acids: CASSIDRQGWQPQHF. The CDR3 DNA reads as TGTGCCAGTAGTATAGACCGTCAGGGTTGGCAGCCCCAGCATTTT. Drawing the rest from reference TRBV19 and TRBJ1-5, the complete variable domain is DGGITQSPKYLFRKEGQNVTLSCEQNLNHDAMYWYRQDPGQGLRLIYYSQIVNDFQKGDIAEGYSVSREKKESFPLTVTSAQKNPTAFYLCASSIDRQGWQPQHFGDGTRLSIL.

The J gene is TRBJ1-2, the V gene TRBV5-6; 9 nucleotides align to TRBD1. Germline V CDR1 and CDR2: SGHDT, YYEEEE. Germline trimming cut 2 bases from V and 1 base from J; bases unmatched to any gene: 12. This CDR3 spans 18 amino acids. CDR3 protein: CASSFYPGTGKVNYGYTF. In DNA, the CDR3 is TGTGCCAGCAGCTTTTACCCCGGGACAGGGAAGGTTAACTATGGCTACACCTTC.

The CDR3 loop is CSASVQKQGEKLFF. The CDR3 coding sequence is TGCAGTGCTAGTGTACAGAAACAGGGTGAAAAACTGTTTTTT. This chain connects TRBV20-1 to TRBJ1-4; D perhaps matches TRBD1 (6 bases). The V end lost 3 bases, the J end lost 7 bases, and 15 bases lay between the germline ends. Germline assignment: CDR1 DFQATT and CDR2 SNEGSKA (reference sequence). This CDR3 region has 14 residues.

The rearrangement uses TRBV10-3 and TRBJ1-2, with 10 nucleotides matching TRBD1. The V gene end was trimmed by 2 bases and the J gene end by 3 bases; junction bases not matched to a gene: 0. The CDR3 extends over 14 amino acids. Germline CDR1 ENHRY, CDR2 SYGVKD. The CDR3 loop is CAISEGQGDYGYTF. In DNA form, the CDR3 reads TGTGCCATCAGTGAGGGACAGGGGGACTATGGCTACACCTTC.

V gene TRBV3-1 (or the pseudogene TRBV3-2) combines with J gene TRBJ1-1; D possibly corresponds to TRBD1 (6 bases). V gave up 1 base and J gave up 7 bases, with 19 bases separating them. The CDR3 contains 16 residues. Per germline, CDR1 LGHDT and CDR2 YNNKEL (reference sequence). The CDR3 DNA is TGTGCCAGCAGCCAAGGAGCCCGGACAGTACTCTTTGAAGCTTTCTTT. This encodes CASSQGARTVLFEAFF.

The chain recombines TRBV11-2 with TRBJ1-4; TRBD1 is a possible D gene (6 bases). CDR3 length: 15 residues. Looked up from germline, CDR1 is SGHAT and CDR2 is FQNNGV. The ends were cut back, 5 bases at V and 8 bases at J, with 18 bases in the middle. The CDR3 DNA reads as TGTGCCAGCAGCCCTAGCGGGGGGCGAGGGGAAAAACTGTTTTTT. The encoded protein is CASSPSGGRGEKLFF.

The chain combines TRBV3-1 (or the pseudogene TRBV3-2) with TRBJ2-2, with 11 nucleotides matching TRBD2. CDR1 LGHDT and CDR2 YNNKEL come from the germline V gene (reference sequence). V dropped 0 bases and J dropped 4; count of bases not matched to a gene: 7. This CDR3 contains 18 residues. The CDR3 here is CASSQDLGTSGPTGELFF. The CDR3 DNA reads TGTGCCAGCAGCCAAGATCTAGGGACTAGCGGACCCACCGGGGAGCTGTTTTTT.

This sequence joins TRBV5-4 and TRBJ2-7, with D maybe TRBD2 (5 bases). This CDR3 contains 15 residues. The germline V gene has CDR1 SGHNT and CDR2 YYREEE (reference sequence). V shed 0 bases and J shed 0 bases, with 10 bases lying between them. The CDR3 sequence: CASSLDAGSSYEQYF. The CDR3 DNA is TGTGCCAGCAGCTTGGATGCGGGTAGCTCCTACGAGCAGTACTTC.

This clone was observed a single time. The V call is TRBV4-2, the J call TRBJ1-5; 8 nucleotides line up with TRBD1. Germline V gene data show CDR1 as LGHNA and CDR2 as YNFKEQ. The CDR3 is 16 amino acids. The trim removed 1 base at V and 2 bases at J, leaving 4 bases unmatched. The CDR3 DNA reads TGTGCCAGCAGCCAAGGCCAGACAGGGGGCAATCAGCCCCAGCATTTT. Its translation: CASSQGQTGGNQPQHF.

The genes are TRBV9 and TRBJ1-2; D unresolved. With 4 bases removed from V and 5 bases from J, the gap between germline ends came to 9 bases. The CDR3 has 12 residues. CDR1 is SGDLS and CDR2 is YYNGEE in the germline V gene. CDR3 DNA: TGTGCCAGCAGCCCCCTAGATTATGGCTACACCTTC. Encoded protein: CASSPLDYGYTF.

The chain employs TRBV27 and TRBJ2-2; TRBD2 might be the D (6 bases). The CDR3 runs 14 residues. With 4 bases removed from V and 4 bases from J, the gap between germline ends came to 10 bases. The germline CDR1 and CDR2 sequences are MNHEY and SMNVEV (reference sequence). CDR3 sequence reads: CASSWRGATGELFF. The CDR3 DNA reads TGTGCCAGCAGTTGGAGGGGAGCCACCGGGGAGCTGTTTTTT.

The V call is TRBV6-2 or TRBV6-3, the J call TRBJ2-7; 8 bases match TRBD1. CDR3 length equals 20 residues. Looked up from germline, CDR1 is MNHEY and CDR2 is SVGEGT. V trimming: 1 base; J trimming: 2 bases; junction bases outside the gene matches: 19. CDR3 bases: TGTGCCAGCAGTTACTTGCGCGCAGGGGGCGCGATCTTCTGGGCCTACGAGCAGTACTTC. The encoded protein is CASSYLRAGGAIFWAYEQYF.

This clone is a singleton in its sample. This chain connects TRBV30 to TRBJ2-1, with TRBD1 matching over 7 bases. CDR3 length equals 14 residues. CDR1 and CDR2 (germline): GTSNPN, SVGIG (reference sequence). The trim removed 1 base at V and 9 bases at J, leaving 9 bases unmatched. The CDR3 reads CAWSEAGGVSEQFF. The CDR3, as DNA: TGTGCCTGGAGTGAGGCAGGGGGTGTAAGTGAGCAGTTCTTC.

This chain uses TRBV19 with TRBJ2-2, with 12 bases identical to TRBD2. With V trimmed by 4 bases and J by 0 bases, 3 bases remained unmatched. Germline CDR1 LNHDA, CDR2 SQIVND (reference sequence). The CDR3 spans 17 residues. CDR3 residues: CASSTTSGGPNTGELFF. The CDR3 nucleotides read TGTGCCAGTAGTACGACTAGCGGGGGCCCGAACACCGGGGAGCTGTTTTTT. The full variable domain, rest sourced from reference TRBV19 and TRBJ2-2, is DGGITQSPKYLFRKEGQNVTLSCEQNLNHDAMYWYRQDPGQGLRLIYYSQIVNDFQKGDIAEGYSVSREKKESFPLTVTSAQKNPTAFYLCASSTTSGGPNTGELFFGEGSRLTVL.

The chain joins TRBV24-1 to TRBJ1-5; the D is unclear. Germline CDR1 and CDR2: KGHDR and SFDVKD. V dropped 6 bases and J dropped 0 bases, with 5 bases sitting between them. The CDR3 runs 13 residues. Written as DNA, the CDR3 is TGTGCCACCAGTCCAGATAGCAATCAGCCCCAGCATTTT. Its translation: CATSPDSNQPQHF.

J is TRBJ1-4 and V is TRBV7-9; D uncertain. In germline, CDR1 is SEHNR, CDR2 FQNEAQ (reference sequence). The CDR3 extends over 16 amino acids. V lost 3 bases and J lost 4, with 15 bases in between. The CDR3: CASSFTAGRFNEKLFF. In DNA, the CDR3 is TGTGCCAGCAGCTTCACGGCAGGCAGATTTAATGAAAAACTGTTTTTT. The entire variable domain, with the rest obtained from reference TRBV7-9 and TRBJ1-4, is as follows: DTGVSQNPRHKITKRGQNVTFRCDPISEHNRLYWYRQTLGQGPEFLTYFQNEAQLEKSRLLSDRFSAERPKGSFSTLEIQRTEQGDSAMYLCASSFTAGRFNEKLFFGSGTQLSVL.